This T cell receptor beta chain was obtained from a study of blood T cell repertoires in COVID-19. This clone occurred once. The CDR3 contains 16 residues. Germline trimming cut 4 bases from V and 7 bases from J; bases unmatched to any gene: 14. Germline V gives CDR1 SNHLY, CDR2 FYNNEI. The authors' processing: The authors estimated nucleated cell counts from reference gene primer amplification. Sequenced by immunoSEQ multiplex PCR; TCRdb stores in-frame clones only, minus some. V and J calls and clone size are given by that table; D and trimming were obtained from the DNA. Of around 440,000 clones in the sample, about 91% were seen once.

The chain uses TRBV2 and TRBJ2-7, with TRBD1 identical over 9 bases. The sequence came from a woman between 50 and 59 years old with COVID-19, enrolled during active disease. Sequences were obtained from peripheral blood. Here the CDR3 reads CASSVWRDRASREQYF. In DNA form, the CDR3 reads TGTGCCAGCAGTGTGTGGCGGGACAGGGCATCGCGAGAGCAGTACTTC.